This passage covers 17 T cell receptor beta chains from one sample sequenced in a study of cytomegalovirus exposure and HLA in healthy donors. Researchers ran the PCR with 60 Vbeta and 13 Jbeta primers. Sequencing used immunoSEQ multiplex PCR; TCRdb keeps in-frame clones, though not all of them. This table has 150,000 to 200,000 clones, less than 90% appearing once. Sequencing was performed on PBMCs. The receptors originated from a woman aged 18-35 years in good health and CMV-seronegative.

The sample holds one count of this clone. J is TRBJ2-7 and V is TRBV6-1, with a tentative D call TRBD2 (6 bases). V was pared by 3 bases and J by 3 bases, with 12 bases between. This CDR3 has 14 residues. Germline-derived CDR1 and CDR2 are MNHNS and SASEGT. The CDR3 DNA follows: TGTGCCAGCAGTGATGCGGCGGGGTTCTACGAGCAGTACTTC. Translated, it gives CASSDAAGFYEQYF.

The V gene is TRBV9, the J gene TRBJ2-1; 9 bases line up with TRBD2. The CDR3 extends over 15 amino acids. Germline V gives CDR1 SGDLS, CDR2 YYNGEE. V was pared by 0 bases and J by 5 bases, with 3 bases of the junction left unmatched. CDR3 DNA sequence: TGTGCCAGCAGCGTAGGACTAGCGGTGAACAATGAGCAGTTCTTC. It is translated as CASSVGLAVNNEQFF.

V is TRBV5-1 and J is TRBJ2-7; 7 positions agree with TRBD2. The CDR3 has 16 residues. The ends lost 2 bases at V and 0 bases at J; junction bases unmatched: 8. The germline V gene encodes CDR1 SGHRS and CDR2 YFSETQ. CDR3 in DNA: TGCGCCAGCAGCTTCGATTACGGGGGGTCCTCCTACGAGCAGTACTTC. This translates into CASSFDYGGSSYEQYF. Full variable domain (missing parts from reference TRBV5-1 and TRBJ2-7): KAGVTQTPRYLIKTRGQQVTLSCSPISGHRSVSWYQQTPGQGLQFLFEYFSETQRNKGNFPGRFSGRQFSNSRSEMNVSTLELGDSALYLCASSFDYGGSSYEQYFGPGTRLTVT.

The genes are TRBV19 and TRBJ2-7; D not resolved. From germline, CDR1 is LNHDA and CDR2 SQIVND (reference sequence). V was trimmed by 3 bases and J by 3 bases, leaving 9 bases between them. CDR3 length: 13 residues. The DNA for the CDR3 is TGTGCCAGTAGTATTGGCGGTCACTACGAGCAGTACTTC. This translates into CASSIGGHYEQYF.

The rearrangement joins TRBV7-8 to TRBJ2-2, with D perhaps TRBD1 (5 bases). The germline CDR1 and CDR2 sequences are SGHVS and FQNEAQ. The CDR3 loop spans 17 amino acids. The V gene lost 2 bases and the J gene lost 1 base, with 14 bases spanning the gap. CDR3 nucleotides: TGTGCCAGCAGCTTACATTGGCGACAGCGGAACACCGGGGAGCTGTTTTTT. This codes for CASSLHWRQRNTGELFF. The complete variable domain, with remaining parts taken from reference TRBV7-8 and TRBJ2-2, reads GAGVSQSPRYKVAKRGQDVALRCDPISGHVSLFWYQQALGQGPEFLTYFQNEAQLDKSGLPSDRFFAERPEGSVSTLKIQRTQQEDSAVYLCASSLHWRQRNTGELFFGEGSRLTVL.

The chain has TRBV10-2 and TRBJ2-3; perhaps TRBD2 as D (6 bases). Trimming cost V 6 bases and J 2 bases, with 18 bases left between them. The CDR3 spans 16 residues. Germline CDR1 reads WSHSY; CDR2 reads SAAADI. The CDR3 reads CASRGVAGGPTDTQYF. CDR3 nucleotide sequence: TGCGCCAGCAGGGGTGTAGCTGGAGGGCCCACAGATACGCAGTATTTT.

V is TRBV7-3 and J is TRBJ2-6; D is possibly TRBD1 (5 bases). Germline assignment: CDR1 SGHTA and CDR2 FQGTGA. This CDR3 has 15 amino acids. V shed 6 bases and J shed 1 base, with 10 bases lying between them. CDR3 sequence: CASSRDSSGANVLTF. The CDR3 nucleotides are TGTGCCAGCAGTCGAGACAGTTCTGGGGCCAACGTCCTGACTTTC. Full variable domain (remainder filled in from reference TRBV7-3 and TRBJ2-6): GAGVSQTPSNKVTEKGKYVELRCDPISGHTALYWYRQSLGQGPEFLIYFQGTGAADDSGLPNDRFFAVRPEGSVSTLKIQRTERGDSAVYLCASSRDSSGANVLTFGAGSRLTVL.

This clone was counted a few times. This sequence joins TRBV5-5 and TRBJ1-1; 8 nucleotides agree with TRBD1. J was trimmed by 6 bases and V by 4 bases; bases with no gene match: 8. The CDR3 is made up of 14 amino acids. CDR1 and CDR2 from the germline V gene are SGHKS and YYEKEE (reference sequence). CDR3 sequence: CASSGSGGIAEAFF. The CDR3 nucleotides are TGTGCCAGCAGCGGATCAGGGGGCATCGCTGAAGCTTTCTTT.

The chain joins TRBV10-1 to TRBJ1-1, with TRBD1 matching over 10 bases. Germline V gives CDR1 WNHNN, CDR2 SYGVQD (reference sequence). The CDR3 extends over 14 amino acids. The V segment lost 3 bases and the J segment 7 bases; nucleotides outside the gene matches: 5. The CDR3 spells CASSESTGGNEAFF. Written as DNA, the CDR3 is TGCGCCAGCAGTGAATCGACAGGGGGCAATGAAGCTTTCTTT.

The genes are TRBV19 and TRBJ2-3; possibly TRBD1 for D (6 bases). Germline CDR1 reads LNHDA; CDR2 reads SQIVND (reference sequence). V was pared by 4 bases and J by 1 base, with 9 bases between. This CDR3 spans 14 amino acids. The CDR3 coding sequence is TGTGCCAGTAGTACCCGGACAGGCACAGATACGCAGTATTTT. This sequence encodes CASSTRTGTDTQYF. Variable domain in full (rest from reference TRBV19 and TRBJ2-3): DGGITQSPKYLFRKEGQNVTLSCEQNLNHDAMYWYRQDPGQGLRLIYYSQIVNDFQKGDIAEGYSVSREKKESFPLTVTSAQKNPTAFYLCASSTRTGTDTQYFGPGTRLTVL.

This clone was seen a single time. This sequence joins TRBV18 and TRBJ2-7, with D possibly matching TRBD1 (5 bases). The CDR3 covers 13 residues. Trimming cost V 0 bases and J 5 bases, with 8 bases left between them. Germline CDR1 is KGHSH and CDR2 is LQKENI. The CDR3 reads CASSPPGAHEQYF. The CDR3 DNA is TGTGCCAGCTCACCACCAGGGGCGCACGAGCAGTACTTC.

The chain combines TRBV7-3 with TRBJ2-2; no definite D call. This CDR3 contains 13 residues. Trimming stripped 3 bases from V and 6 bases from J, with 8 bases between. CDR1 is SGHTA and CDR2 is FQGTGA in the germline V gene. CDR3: CASSLVRAGELFF. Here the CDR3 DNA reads TGTGCCAGCAGCTTGGTCCGCGCCGGGGAGCTGTTTTTT.

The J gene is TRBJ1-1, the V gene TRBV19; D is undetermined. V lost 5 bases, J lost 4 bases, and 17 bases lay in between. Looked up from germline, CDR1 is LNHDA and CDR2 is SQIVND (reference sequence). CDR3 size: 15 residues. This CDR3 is CASSGWMEYSTEAFF. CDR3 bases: TGTGCCAGTAGTGGCTGGATGGAGTATAGCACTGAAGCTTTCTTT.

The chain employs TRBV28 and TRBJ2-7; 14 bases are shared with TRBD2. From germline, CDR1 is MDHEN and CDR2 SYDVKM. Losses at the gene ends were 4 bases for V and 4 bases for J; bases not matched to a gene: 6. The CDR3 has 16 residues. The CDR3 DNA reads TGTGCCAGCAGTTCTGGGACTAGCGGGAGTTTGTACGAGCAGTACTTC. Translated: CASSSGTSGSLYEQYF.

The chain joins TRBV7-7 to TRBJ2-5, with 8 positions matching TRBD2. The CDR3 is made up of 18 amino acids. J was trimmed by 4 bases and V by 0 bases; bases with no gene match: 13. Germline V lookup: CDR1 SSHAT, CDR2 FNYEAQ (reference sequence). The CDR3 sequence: CASSLALAAGGPGETQYF. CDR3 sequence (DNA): TGTGCCAGCAGCTTAGCGCTCGCTGCGGGGGGCCCTGGAGAGACCCAGTACTTC.

The CDR3 protein is CASSVGGTADQPQHF. In nucleotides, the CDR3 is TGTGCCAGCAGCGTCGGTGGGACAGCAGATCAGCCCCAGCATTTT. The chain carries TRBV9 and TRBJ1-5; 7 nucleotides agree with TRBD1. V lost 2 bases, J lost 5 bases, and 7 bases stayed unmatched. Germline-derived CDR1 and CDR2 are SGDLS and YYNGEE. The CDR3 runs to 15 residues.

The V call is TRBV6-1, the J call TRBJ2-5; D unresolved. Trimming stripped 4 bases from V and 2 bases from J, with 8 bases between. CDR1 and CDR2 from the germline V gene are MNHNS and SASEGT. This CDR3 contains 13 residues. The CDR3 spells CASSGQYQETQYF. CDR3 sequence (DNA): TGTGCCAGCAGTGGCCAGTATCAAGAGACCCAGTACTTC.